These 28 T cell receptor beta chains were all obtained from the same sample, sequenced in a study of T cell responses to AZD1222 COVID-19 vaccine. The assay was immunoSEQ multiplex PCR, and TCRdb's table has in-frame clones only and misses some. The table shows about 120,000 clones, with around 86% occurring only once. The sample here was peripheral blood, taken 28 days after the second AZD1222 dose. Receptors were obtained from an adult who received the AZD1222 COVID-19 vaccine.

The rearrangement joins TRBV9 to TRBJ2-7; D gene uncertain. The germline V gene has CDR1 SGDLS and CDR2 YYNGEE. The V end lost 3 bases, the J end lost 6 bases, and 7 bases lay between the germline ends. The CDR3 spans 11 residues. DNA of the CDR3: TGTGCCAGCAGCGCCACGGGCGAGCAGTACTTC. It translates to CASSATGEQYF.

This chain uses TRBV12-5 with TRBJ1-2, with 7 positions matching TRBD1. This CDR3 contains 15 residues. V was pared by 1 base and J by 2 bases, with 4 bases of the junction left unmatched. Germline CDR1 is LGHNT and CDR2 is FRNRAP. CDR3 sequence: CASGLDEGANYGYTF. CDR3 nucleotides: TGTGCTAGTGGTTTGGACGAGGGGGCGAACTATGGCTACACCTTC.

The CDR3 DNA follows: TGTGCCAGTAGTATAGACAGGAACACTGAAGCTTTCTTT. This translates into CASSIDRNTEAFF. The chain combines TRBV19 with TRBJ1-1; no firm D call. The CDR3 runs 13 residues. The germline V and J ends were trimmed by 0 bases and 1 base, with 3 bases remaining between them. Germline CDR1 is LNHDA and CDR2 is SQIVND (reference sequence).

The chain uses TRBV7-2 and TRBJ1-2, with unresolved D. Germline CDR1 SGHTA, CDR2 FQGNSA. Trimming removed 1 base at V and 5 bases at J, with 17 bases between. The CDR3 is 16 residues long. The CDR3 loop reads CASSLGGSQRVYGYTF. DNA for the CDR3: TGTGCCAGCAGCTTAGGTGGCAGTCAGAGGGTTTATGGCTACACCTTC.

The CDR3 is CAISPGLAFDEQFF. CDR3 nucleotide sequence: TGTGCCATCAGCCCGGGACTAGCTTTTGATGAGCAGTTCTTC. The V call is TRBV10-3, the J call TRBJ2-1; 9 nucleotides agree with TRBD2. This CDR3 comprises 14 residues. V lost 6 bases, J lost 8 bases, and 8 bases stayed unmatched. Per the germline V gene, CDR1 is ENHRY and CDR2 is SYGVKD.

The chain employs TRBV7-3 and TRBJ1-1; no firm D call. V shed 5 bases and J shed 1 base, with 8 bases lying between them. Germline V gene sequence: CDR1 SGHTA, CDR2 FQGTGA. The CDR3 extends over 13 amino acids. CDR3: CASSTGRNTEAFF. DNA of the CDR3: TGTGCCAGCAGCACCGGGCGGAACACTGAAGCTTTCTTT.

DNA of the CDR3: TGTGCCAGCAGCCGATGGGCTAACACAGATACGCAGTATTTT. Residues: CASSRWANTDTQYF. J is TRBJ2-3 and V is TRBV5-4; no clear D. This CDR3 is 14 amino acids long. Trimming shortened V by 4 bases and J by 2 bases, and 11 bases separated the two germline ends. CDR1 is SGHNT and CDR2 is YYREEE in the germline V gene (reference sequence). Together with reference TRBV5-4 and TRBJ2-3, the CDR3 gives the full variable domain: ETGVTQSPTHLIKTRGQQVTLRCSSQSGHNTVSWYQQALGQGPQFIFQYYREEENGRGNFPPRFSGLQFPNYSSELNVNALELDDSALYLCASSRWANTDTQYFGPGTRLTVL.

The chain carries TRBV19 and TRBJ2-7; 12 nucleotides line up with TRBD1. CDR3 length: 17 amino acids. J gave up 2 bases and V 5 bases, and 10 bases lay outside the gene matches. From germline, CDR1 is LNHDA and CDR2 SQIVND (reference sequence). CDR3 coding DNA: TGTGCCAGTAGTTCTCCGGGACAGGGGGCGAGGGCCTACGAGCAGTACTTC. Translation: CASSSPGQGARAYEQYF.

The chain carries TRBV9 and TRBJ2-6, with D possibly being TRBD1 (6 bases). The CDR3 has 16 amino acids. V gave up 4 bases and J gave up 4 bases, with 15 bases separating them. Per the germline V gene, CDR1 is SGDLS and CDR2 is YYNGEE. CDR3 sequence: CASSSPGVSGANVLTF. The CDR3 bases are TGTGCCAGCAGCTCTCCAGGGGTGTCCGGGGCCAACGTCCTGACTTTC.

This sequence joins TRBV7-2 and TRBJ2-2; D ambiguous. V lost 1 base to trimming and J lost 0 bases, with 3 bases between them. Germline V gene data show CDR1 as SGHTA and CDR2 as FQGNSA. The CDR3 extends over 14 amino acids. The chain's CDR3 is CASSLVANTGELFF. Here the CDR3 DNA reads TGTGCCAGCAGCTTAGTCGCGAACACCGGGGAGCTGTTTTTT.

The genes are TRBV11-2 and TRBJ1-1; the D is unclear. The V gene's germline CDR1 is SGHAT and CDR2 FQNNGV. The ends were cut back, 5 bases at V and 0 bases at J, with 10 bases in the middle. CDR3 length: 14 residues. The DNA for the CDR3 is TGTGCCAGCAGCAGCCCTACCTTGAACACTGAAGCTTTCTTT. It translates to CASSSPTLNTEAFF.

Written as DNA, the CDR3 is TGTGCCAGCAGTGAGACAGGGTTGGATGGCTACACCTTC. It yields the protein CASSETGLDGYTF. The chain recombines TRBV6-6 with TRBJ1-2, with 7 nucleotides matching TRBD1. V was clipped by 5 bases and J by 6 bases; unmatched bases: 6. Per germline, CDR1 MNHNY and CDR2 SVGAGI (reference sequence). The CDR3 spans 13 residues.

CDR3 in amino acids: CASIPGGAQYF. In nucleotides, the CDR3 is TGTGCCAGCATCCCGGGAGGGGCCCAGTACTTC. This chain joins TRBV12-1 and TRBJ2-5; the DNA was not compared with TRBD2, the D call given in the table. TRBV12-1 is deemed a pseudogene. The CDR3 is 11 residues long.

The CDR3 DNA sequence: TGTGCCAGCAGGGGACAAAGGTCTAATTCACCCCTCCACTTT. Translated: CASRGQRSNSPLHF. This chain connects TRBV25-1 to TRBJ1-6; D perhaps matches TRBD1 (6 bases). Germline lookup yields CDR1 MGHDK and CDR2 SYGVNS. CDR3 length equals 14 residues. The V end was cut by 6 bases, the J end by 6 bases, with 12 bases between.

V gene TRBV19 combines with J gene TRBJ1-2; the match to TRBD1 covers 10 bases. Trimming removed 0 bases from V and 6 bases from J; junction bases left unmatched: 10. Germline V gene data show CDR1 as LNHDA and CDR2 as SQIVND (reference sequence). CDR3 size: 17 residues. CDR3 sequence (DNA): TGTGCCAGTAGTATAGATCTAATGACAGGGGGCATTAATGGCTACACCTTC. Its translation: CASSIDLMTGGINGYTF.

The chain uses TRBV27 and TRBJ1-2; TRBD1 matches 7 bases. Trimming removed 5 bases from V and 4 bases from J; junction bases left unmatched: 13. The germline gives CDR1 MNHEY, CDR2 SMNVEV (reference sequence). There are 16 residues in the CDR3. CDR3 sequence: CASSNRDRLPLYGYTF. Written as DNA, the CDR3 is TGTGCCAGCAGTAACCGGGACAGACTACCTCTCTATGGCTACACCTTC.

The chain couples TRBV6-4 to TRBJ1-2; 9 bases agree with TRBD1. The CDR3 is made up of 18 amino acids. With 5 bases clipped from V and 4 bases from J, the junction kept 17 bases outside the gene matches. Germline loops: CDR1 MRHNA, CDR2 SNTAGT. As DNA, the CDR3 is TGTGCCAGCAGTTTCCTACGGGACAGGGCCCACCGAGCCTATGGCTACACCTTC. Protein product: CASSFLRDRAHRAYGYTF.

The V gene is TRBV5-1, the J gene TRBJ1-5; 8 bases are shared with TRBD1. Germline loops: CDR1 SGHRS, CDR2 YFSETQ. V lost 4 bases to trimming and J lost 0 bases; unmatched junction nucleotides: 9. The CDR3 has 17 residues. CDR3 sequence reads: CASSPGTGAYSNQPQHF. The CDR3, as DNA: TGCGCCAGCAGCCCGGGGACAGGAGCTTATAGCAATCAGCCCCAGCATTTT.

The chain combines TRBV7-2 with TRBJ2-1; 9 bases align to TRBD2. Germline CDR1 is SGHTA and CDR2 is FQGNSA. This CDR3 is built from 16 residues. The ends lost 5 bases at V and 6 bases at J; junction bases unmatched: 11. CDR3 sequence (DNA): TGTGCCAGCAGCCAAGCTAATGGCGGGGGGGGCAATGAGCAGTTCTTC. Its protein product is CASSQANGGGGNEQFF.

The chain joins TRBV10-3 to TRBJ2-3; 12 bases are a match to TRBD2. CDR1 and CDR2 from the germline V gene are ENHRY and SYGVKD. J gave up 7 bases and V 2 bases, and 7 bases lay outside the gene matches. The CDR3 is made up of 16 amino acids. The CDR3: CAISEMTSGGGNTQYF. CDR3 nucleotide sequence: TGTGCCATCAGTGAGATGACTAGCGGGGGAGGGAATACGCAGTATTTT.

The V and J genes are TRBV7-2 and TRBJ2-2; a possible D gene is TRBD1 (6 bases). CDR3 length: 15 amino acids. V lost 4 bases and J 0 bases, leaving 9 bases between the germline ends. Germline lookup yields CDR1 SGHTA and CDR2 FQGNSA. The CDR3 DNA follows: TGTGCCAGCAGCTCCGACAGGACGAACACCGGGGAGCTGTTTTTT. It specifies CASSSDRTNTGELFF.

CDR3 in amino acids: CASSYEGGTTEAFF. CDR3 DNA: TGTGCCAGCAGTTACGAAGGAGGAACCACTGAAGCTTTCTTT. This sequence joins TRBV6-6 and TRBJ1-1; D gene uncertain. CDR3 length: 14 residues. Germline V lookup: CDR1 MNHNY, CDR2 SVGAGI (reference sequence). Between the trimmed V and J ends, which lost 2 bases and 4 bases, there was a span of 11 bases.

The V and J genes are TRBV19 and TRBJ2-1; the D is unclear. From germline, CDR1 is LNHDA and CDR2 SQIVND (reference sequence). V shed 3 bases and J shed 8 bases, with 5 bases lying between them. The CDR3 is made up of 11 amino acids. CDR3 nucleotides: TGTGCCAGTAGTATGGGTTATGAGCAGTTCTTC. The encoded protein is CASSMGYEQFF.

This chain uses TRBV2 with TRBJ1-5; 9 bases align to TRBD1. Trimming at V came to 6 bases and at J to 1 base, leaving 7 bases not matched to a gene. The CDR3 is 16 amino acids. Germline CDR1 and CDR2: SNHLY and FYNNEI. The CDR3 region has the DNA TGTGCCAGCAGCCGGACAGGGGATGAGAGCAATCAGCCCCAGCATTTT. Its protein product is CASSRTGDESNQPQHF.

This sequence joins TRBV6-2 or TRBV6-3 and TRBJ2-3, with 9 bases that match TRBD2. CDR1 is MNHEY and CDR2 is SVGEGT in the germline V gene. V lost 0 bases to trimming and J lost 4 bases; unmatched junction nucleotides: 2. The CDR3 consists of 15 residues. This chain's CDR3 is CASSYSAGGPDTQYF. The CDR3 bases are TGTGCCAGCAGTTACTCAGCGGGGGGCCCAGATACGCAGTATTTT.

The chain combines TRBV19 with TRBJ2-1; TRBD2 matches at 8 bases. With V trimmed by 2 bases and J by 0 bases, 3 bases remained unmatched. In germline, CDR1 is LNHDA, CDR2 SQIVND (reference sequence). There are 16 residues in the CDR3. This CDR3 is CASSISAGGSYNEQFF. CDR3 coding DNA: TGTGCCAGTAGTATAAGTGCGGGGGGCTCCTACAATGAGCAGTTCTTC.

The chain's CDR3 is CASTLSRGTEAFF. The CDR3 DNA reads as TGTGCCAGCACCTTGTCCCGAGGGACTGAAGCTTTCTTT. The chain recombines TRBV27 with TRBJ1-1; D remains unclear. Germline V gene sequence: CDR1 MNHEY, CDR2 SMNVEV (reference sequence). Trimming removed 7 bases at V and 5 bases at J, with 14 bases between. The CDR3 covers 13 residues.

The chain is built from TRBV5-1 and TRBJ1-1, with 8 positions matching TRBD1. The germline gives CDR1 SGHRS, CDR2 YFSETQ. The CDR3 spans 15 residues. With 2 bases clipped from V and 2 bases from J, the junction kept 5 bases outside the gene matches. CDR3 region: CASSFGTGPNTEAFF. CDR3 DNA: TGCGCCAGCAGCTTCGGGACAGGACCTAACACTGAAGCTTTCTTT.